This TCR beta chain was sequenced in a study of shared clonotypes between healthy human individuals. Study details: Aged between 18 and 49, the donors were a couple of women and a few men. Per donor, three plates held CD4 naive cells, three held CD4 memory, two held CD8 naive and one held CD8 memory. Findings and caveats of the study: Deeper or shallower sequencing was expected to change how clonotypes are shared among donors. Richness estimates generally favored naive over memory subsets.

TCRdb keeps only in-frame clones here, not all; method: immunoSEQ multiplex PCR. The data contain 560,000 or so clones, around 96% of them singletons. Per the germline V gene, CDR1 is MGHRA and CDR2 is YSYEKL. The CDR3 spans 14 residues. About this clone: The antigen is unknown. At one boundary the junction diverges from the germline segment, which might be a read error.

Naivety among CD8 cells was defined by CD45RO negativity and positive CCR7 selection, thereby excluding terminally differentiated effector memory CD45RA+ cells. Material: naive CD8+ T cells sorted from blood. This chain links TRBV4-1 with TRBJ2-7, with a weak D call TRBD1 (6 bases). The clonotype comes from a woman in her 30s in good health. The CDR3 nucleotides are TGCGCCAGCCGCCAAAAGGACAGTACCTACGAGCAGTACTTC. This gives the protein CASRQKDSTYEQYF.